This TCR beta chain was identified in a study of T cell changes during pregnancy in multiple sclerosis. V lost 1 base and J lost 11, with 17 bases in between. The CDR3 totals 14 residues. Germline CDR1 reads LNHDA; CDR2 reads SQIVND (reference sequence). Sequenced by immunoSEQ multiplex PCR; TCRdb stores in-frame clones only, minus some. The sample gives around 30,000 clones, 90% to 95% of which show up once; 6.2% is in the top ten. The material was CD8+ T cells from peripheral blood mononuclear cells, obtained before pregnancy. V usage is TRBV19 and J usage is TRBJ1-1, with no clear D. The receptor comes from a female donor with multiple sclerosis, enrolled in a pregnancy study. The CDR3 sequence: CASSIGGSPSGAFF. The CDR3 DNA sequence: TGTGCCAGTAGTATAGGTGGCTCCCCCTCCGGGGCTTTCTTT.